The 5 T cell receptor beta chains in this list originate from one sample, sequenced in a study of identical twins. Using its own MiXCR run on the 5' RACE reads, TCRdb lists one record per CDR3 protein. Here the sample spans roughly 720,000 distinct CDR3 sequences, 15% to 20% being singletons. The same data also went into a second study, on T cells expressing NK-cell markers.

Sequenced: PBMCs. These TCRs come from a woman under 30 in good health.

This clonotype occurred a few times. V and J are TRBV7-2 and TRBJ2-1, with D possibly TRBD2 on 6 matching bases. This CDR3 contains 14 residues. V lost 4 bases and J lost 5, with 12 bases in between. The germline V gene has CDR1 SGHTA and CDR2 FQGNSA. The DNA of the CDR3 is TGTGCCAGCAGCTGGGGAGGACCGAACAATGAGCAGTTCTTC. This encodes CASSWGGPNNEQFF.

The rearrangement links TRBV11-1 to TRBJ2-7; D is ambiguous. The germline gives CDR1 SGHAT, CDR2 FQDESV (reference sequence). V lost 0 bases and J 3 bases, leaving 21 bases between the germline ends. The CDR3 has 18 amino acids. The CDR3 sequence is CASSLAVAGNYKGYEQYF. CDR3 DNA: TGTGCCAGCAGCTTAGCGGTGGCAGGAAATTATAAGGGCTACGAGCAGTACTTC.

This clonotype occurred a few times. This sequence joins TRBV20-1 and TRBJ2-3; D uncertain. This CDR3 spans 10 amino acids. From germline, CDR1 is DFQATT and CDR2 SNEGSKA (reference sequence). The ends were cut back, 5 bases at V and 6 bases at J, with 6 bases in the middle. The CDR3 region has the DNA TGCAGTGCTTTCGCGGATACGCAGTATTTT. Encoded protein: CSAFADTQYF.

The DNA for the CDR3 is TGTGCCAGCACTCCGGGACTTCCGAACACTGAAGCTTTCTTT. This translates into CASTPGLPNTEAFF. The chain links TRBV12-3 or TRBV12-4 to TRBJ1-1, with D perhaps TRBD1 (5 bases). This CDR3 contains 14 residues. The V end was cut by 7 bases, the J end by 1 base, with 13 bases between.

There are many counts of this clonotype. The gene calls are TRBV7-9 and TRBJ2-1, with 8 bases aligning to TRBD1. This CDR3 has 12 residues. J lost 7 bases, V lost 5 bases, and 1 base had no gene match. From germline, CDR1 is SEHNR and CDR2 FQNEAQ (reference sequence). The CDR3 protein is CASSQGANEQFF. DNA of the CDR3: TGTGCCAGCAGCCAGGGGGCGAATGAGCAGTTCTTC.